This T cell receptor beta chain was identified in a study of CD8+CD57+ T cells in acquired aplastic anemia. Study summary: Sorted CD4+ plus CD8+ cells gave DNA averaging about 3 ug.

TCR beta VDJ combinations and CDR3 sequences were profiled from genomic DNA. MiXCR, run by TCRdb on the reads, gives a single entry per CDR3 protein. This table holds under 350,000 distinct CDR3 sequences, approximately 57% found once. With respect to this clonotype: Its antigen is undetermined.

The study, taken as a whole, reports: CD8+ Simpson's diversity showed no significant patient-control difference. Patients and controls shared around 30 CD8+ CDR3 sequences.

J was trimmed by 5 bases and V by 5 bases; bases with no gene match: 11. Germline V CDR1 and CDR2: MRHNA, SNTAGT. The CDR3 is 15 amino acids. The chain carries TRBV6-4 and TRBJ1-2, with 7 bases aligning to TRBD1. The sequence was obtained from a human donor with severe aplastic anemia or a healthy control (not recorded which). The sequencing input was sorted CD4+, CD8+, or CD8+CD57+ T cells (not recorded which) from PBMCs. The CDR3 loop reads CASSMGTVSQYGYTF. CDR3 sequence (DNA): TGTGCCAGCAGTATGGGGACAGTTTCACAATATGGCTACACCTTC.